Following are 22 T cell receptor beta chains from one sample sequenced in a study of OX40 agonist ivuxolimab in advanced cancers. Generated by immunoSEQ multiplex PCR, the TCRdb table keeps only in-frame clones and is missing some. The table lists approximately 24,000 clones, 84% of them singletons, with roughly 17% in the top ten. The sequencing used CD4+ or CD8+ T cells sorted from blood, collected in a trial of the OX40 agonist ivuxolimab. The origin of the receptors is an adult with an advanced solid tumor such as melanoma, head and neck, liver or kidney cancer.

The chain has TRBV6-6 and TRBJ1-5; D gene ambiguous. The germline V gene has CDR1 MNHNY and CDR2 SVGAGI (reference sequence). Trimming took 0 bases from V and 0 from J, leaving 6 bases between them. There are 15 residues in the CDR3. The CDR3 DNA reads TGTGCCAGCAGTTACTCAGATAATAGCAATCAGCCCCAGCATTTT. It encodes CASSYSDNSNQPQHF.

The chain joins TRBV5-4 to TRBJ2-1; TRBD2 agrees at 15 bases. V gave up 2 bases and J gave up 8 bases; unmatched junction bases: 11. Germline V CDR1 and CDR2: SGHNT, YYREEE (reference sequence). CDR3 length: 18 residues. This CDR3 is CASSFPGLAGGPFHEQFF. CDR3 in DNA: TGTGCCAGCAGCTTCCCCGGACTAGCGGGAGGGCCGTTTCATGAGCAGTTCTTC.

The chain combines TRBV21-1 with TRBJ1-1. TRBV21-1 is noted as a pseudogene. The length of the CDR3 is 16 residues. DNA of the CDR3: TGTGCCAGCAGGAGCAATTTAGCTACACAATTCACTGAAGCTTTCTTT. It is translated as CASRSNLATQFTEAFF.

This chain links TRBV6-6 with TRBJ2-5; D call uncertain. Trimming cost V 6 bases and J 5 bases, with 19 bases left between them. Germline V gene data show CDR1 as MNHNY and CDR2 as SVGAGI (reference sequence). The CDR3 extends over 15 amino acids. The CDR3 loop reads CASSTPRIPWETQYF. CDR3 sequence (DNA): TGTGCCAGCAGCACTCCCCGGATCCCCTGGGAGACCCAGTACTTC.

This sequence joins TRBV4-3 and TRBJ1-2; D is unresolved. V was cut by 0 bases and J by 4 bases, with 6 bases left in between. This CDR3 has 13 residues. Germline CDR1 LGHNA, CDR2 YSLEER. The CDR3 reads CASSQDATYGYTF. The CDR3 DNA reads TGCGCCAGCAGCCAAGACGCGACCTATGGCTACACCTTC.

In DNA form, the CDR3 reads TGTGCCAGCAGCTTATCAGAATCTAATACGCAGTATTTT. Residues: CASSLSESNTQYF. This rearrangement joins TRBV11-1 to TRBJ2-3; D remains unclear. The CDR3 is made up of 13 amino acids. The V and J ends lost 2 bases and 7 bases respectively, with 10 bases between them. Germline CDR1 is SGHAT and CDR2 is FQDESV (reference sequence).

V gene TRBV2 combines with J gene TRBJ1-2; D remains ambiguous. The CDR3 length is 12 residues. V lost 4 bases and J lost 2, with 5 bases in between. Per germline, CDR1 SNHLY and CDR2 FYNNEI. Written as DNA, the CDR3 is TGTGCCAGCAGTGCTGAGAACTATGGCTACACCTTC. Residues: CASSAENYGYTF.

The gene calls are TRBV6-5 and TRBJ2-7; weak D call: TRBD2 (6 bases). Per the germline V gene, CDR1 is MNHEY and CDR2 is SVGAGI. The CDR3 totals 13 residues. V was trimmed by 6 bases and J by 3 bases, leaving 12 bases between them. The CDR3: CASSRDSLYEQYF. CDR3 in DNA: TGTGCCAGCAGCCGGGACTCCCTCTACGAGCAGTACTTC.

The genes are TRBV5-6 and TRBJ2-7; 8 bases are a match to TRBD1. The CDR3 runs 12 residues. Germline values: CDR1 SGHDT, CDR2 YYEEEE. The V gene end was trimmed by 7 bases and the J gene end by 3 bases; junction bases not matched to a gene: 3. CDR3: CASGQGLYEQYF. The CDR3 DNA follows: TGTGCCAGCGGACAGGGTCTCTACGAGCAGTACTTC.

The table lists this clone with a few counts. The chain links TRBV5-4 to TRBJ2-1, with 15 bases matching TRBD2. The CDR3 totals 16 residues. Germline loops: CDR1 SGHNT, CDR2 YYREEE (reference sequence). The ends lost 4 bases at V and 10 bases at J; junction bases unmatched: 9. CDR3 sequence: CASSPEGLAGGREQFF. As DNA, the CDR3 is TGTGCCAGCAGCCCGGAGGGACTAGCGGGAGGTAGGGAGCAGTTCTTC.

This chain connects TRBV5-1 to TRBJ2-6, with TRBD1 identical over 11 bases. The CDR3 runs 17 residues. Germline V gene data show CDR1 as SGHRS and CDR2 as YFSETQ. V lost 3 bases, J lost 2 bases, and 4 bases stayed unmatched. DNA of the CDR3: TGCGCCAGCAGCTGGCGGACAGGGGGCGCTGGGGCCAACGTCCTGACTTTC. This sequence encodes CASSWRTGGAGANVLTF.

This sequence joins TRBV7-7 and TRBJ2-5; 8 bases align to TRBD2. Per the germline V gene, CDR1 is SSHAT and CDR2 is FNYEAQ (reference sequence). This CDR3 has 13 amino acids. The CDR3 DNA follows: TGTGCTAGCGGCGGGGGGAATGGGGAGACCCAGTACTTC. Amino acids: CASGGGNGETQYF.

The chain links TRBV2 to TRBJ2-1; perhaps TRBD2 as D (5 bases). V lost 3 bases to trimming and J lost 3 bases, with 12 bases between them. The CDR3 covers 15 residues. CDR1 is SNHLY and CDR2 is FYNNEI in the germline V gene. CDR3 sequence (DNA): TGTGCCAGCAGTGATAAGCGGCCCTTCTACAATGAGCAGTTCTTC. This sequence encodes CASSDKRPFYNEQFF.

The chain combines TRBV7-2 with TRBJ2-5; D is possibly TRBD2 (6 bases). The germline gives CDR1 SGHTA, CDR2 FQGNSA. This CDR3 is 14 amino acids long. The V end was cut by 1 base, the J end by 11 bases, with 17 bases between. CDR3 protein: CASSLGEGWGEQYF. CDR3 bases: TGTGCCAGCAGCTTAGGAGAGGGGTGGGGGGAGCAGTACTTC.

V is TRBV7-6 and J is TRBJ1-1; a possible D gene is TRBD1 (6 bases). Germline-derived CDR1 and CDR2 are SGHVS and FNYEAQ. The CDR3 is 15 residues long. V dropped 5 bases and J dropped 4 bases, with 17 bases sitting between them. The CDR3 spells CASSPTVRGATEAFF. DNA of the CDR3: TGTGCCAGCAGCCCGACCGTCCGGGGGGCCACTGAAGCTTTCTTT.

The chain links TRBV7-9 to TRBJ1-1; D is ambiguous. Between the trimmed V and J ends, which lost 4 bases and 1 base, there was a span of 1 base. The germline V gene encodes CDR1 SEHNR and CDR2 FQNEAQ (reference sequence). The CDR3 covers 11 residues. CDR3 sequence (DNA): TGTGCCAGCAGCTCGAACACTGAAGCTTTCTTT. It translates to CASSSNTEAFF.

V is TRBV2 and J is TRBJ2-5, with D perhaps TRBD1 (6 bases). CDR3 length equals 14 residues. The germline gives CDR1 SNHLY, CDR2 FYNNEI. Trimming took off 6 bases at V and 4 bases at J, with 15 bases between the two ends. The CDR3 reads CASSQVGTSETQYF. As DNA, the CDR3 is TGTGCCAGCAGCCAGGTCGGGACATCAGAGACCCAGTACTTC.

The chain is built from TRBV5-1 and TRBJ1-2; no reliable D call. Looked up from germline, CDR1 is SGHRS and CDR2 is YFSETQ. The V and J ends lost 0 bases and 6 bases respectively, with 15 bases between them. CDR3 size: 15 residues. For the CDR3, the DNA is TGCGCCAGCAGCTTGGGGTCAGGAGTTTCCAATGGCTACACCTTC. This sequence encodes CASSLGSGVSNGYTF.

The chain uses TRBV25-1 and TRBJ2-2; 10 bases map to TRBD1. The V gene's germline CDR1 is MGHDK and CDR2 SYGVNS. J gave up 4 bases and V 6 bases, and 2 bases lay outside the gene matches. The CDR3 is 14 amino acids. CDR3 nucleotides: TGTGCCAGCAGCTGGACAGGGGGCACCGGGGAGCTGTTTTTT. Amino acids: CASSWTGGTGELFF.

This chain links TRBV9 with TRBJ2-1; D uncertain. Germline V gene data show CDR1 as SGDLS and CDR2 as YYNGEE. The CDR3 is 16 amino acids. Trimming pared 0 bases from V and 0 bases from J, leaving 10 bases between. The CDR3 DNA is TGTGCCAGCAGCGTAGTCGGCGATCTCTCCTACAATGAGCAGTTCTTC. This sequence encodes CASSVVGDLSYNEQFF.

The chain recombines TRBV11-2 with TRBJ1-5, with D possibly TRBD1 on 5 matching bases. V lost 8 bases to trimming and J lost 4 bases, with 15 bases between them. Per germline, CDR1 SGHAT and CDR2 FQNNGV. CDR3 length: 14 amino acids. The CDR3 DNA sequence: TGTGCCAGCGAAGACAGTCCATTAAATCAGCCCCAGCATTTT. Its translation is CASEDSPLNQPQHF.

The V call is TRBV7-9, the J call TRBJ1-4; possibly TRBD1 for D (6 bases). CDR1 and CDR2 from the germline V gene are SEHNR and FQNEAQ (reference sequence). The CDR3 covers 17 residues. V lost 5 bases to trimming and J lost 7 bases, with 23 bases between them. As DNA, the CDR3 is TGTGCCAGCAGCCTACTTAGCCTCGGACAGCCCGGTGAAAAACTGTTTTTT. Translated, it gives CASSLLSLGQPGEKLFF.